The clone carrying this TCR beta chain has just one count. Germline-derived CDR1 and CDR2 are SGHDT and YYEEEE. This CDR3 region has 13 residues. The V end was cut by 2 bases, the J end by 13 bases, with 18 bases between. The data derive from a study of blood T cell repertoires in COVID-19. For the study at large: Sample material is recorded as cDNA or gDNA derived from T cells, B-cell-depleted T cells, or PBMCs.

The authors' processing: Researchers report that nucleated cell counts were estimated from reference gene primer amplification. Some clones are missing from TCRdb's copy, which holds only in-frame ones; the method was immunoSEQ multiplex PCR. The V and J calls and clone size come from that table; D and trimming were worked out from the DNA. The data show 80,000 to 90,000 clones, 86% seen once. Sequenced input: peripheral blood. The V call is TRBV5-6, the J call TRBJ1-2, with D possibly TRBD1 on 5 matching bases. The TCR originated in a man older than 75 with active or convalescent COVID-19. CDR3 residues: CASSLYRRGIFTF. The CDR3 DNA reads as TGTGCCAGCAGCTTATACAGGCGGGGTATCTTCACCTTC.